The source of this T cell receptor beta chain is a study of control samples from healthy donors and cancer patients. Profiling relied on immunoSEQ multiplex PCR, and the TCRdb table lists in-frame clones only, not all of them. The sample includes tens of thousands of clones, over 65% of them seen just once. CDR3 length equals 14 residues. In germline, CDR1 is SGDLS, CDR2 YYNGEE. Trimming removed 0 bases at V and 3 bases at J, with 6 bases between. What was sequenced was formalin-fixed, paraffin-embedded tissue. The source of this sequence is a male donor with melanoma. The rearrangement uses TRBV9 and TRBJ1-4; D gene uncertain. The CDR3 reads CASSVASSNEKLFF. The DNA of the CDR3 is TGTGCCAGCAGCGTAGCCAGTTCTAATGAAAAACTGTTTTTT.